The 27 T cell receptor beta chains below all came from one sample that was sequenced in a study of OX40 agonist ivuxolimab in advanced cancers. TCRdb keeps only in-frame clones here, not all; method: immunoSEQ multiplex PCR. The top ten hold 2.4% of the sample, which has approximately 82,000 clones, more than 70% seen once. The sequencing used CD4+ or CD8+ T cells sorted from blood, collected in a trial of the OX40 agonist ivuxolimab. These receptors all come from an adult with an advanced solid tumor such as melanoma, head and neck, liver or kidney cancer.

The chain links TRBV11-2 to TRBJ2-1, with no clear D. The CDR3 loop spans 15 amino acids. V was pared by 5 bases and J by 4 bases, with 15 bases between. Germline CDR1 reads SGHAT; CDR2 reads FQNNGV. Here the CDR3 reads CASSRSPHLYNEQFF. The CDR3, as DNA: TGTGCCAGCAGCAGGAGTCCTCACCTATACAATGAGCAGTTCTTC.

V gene TRBV28 combines with J gene TRBJ2-3; 10 bases agree with TRBD2. Trimming removed 6 bases from V and 1 base from J; junction bases left unmatched: 4. The CDR3 length is 15 residues. Germline V gene sequence: CDR1 MDHEN, CDR2 SYDVKM. CDR3 loop: CASSNLAGGTDTQYF. The CDR3 bases are TGTGCCAGCAGCAACCTAGCGGGGGGCACAGATACGCAGTATTTT.

V gene TRBV2 combines with J gene TRBJ2-3, with D hard to call. Trimming pared 1 base from V and 3 bases from J, leaving 5 bases between. CDR3 length equals 13 residues. Germline assignment: CDR1 SNHLY and CDR2 FYNNEI. The CDR3 coding sequence is TGTGCCAGCAGTGAAGATAGGACAGATACGCAGTATTTT. Residues: CASSEDRTDTQYF.

CDR3 coding DNA: TGTGCCAGTAGGACAGGGGGCCCTGGTGAAGCTTTCTTT. Residues: CASRTGGPGEAFF. The V gene is TRBV19, the J gene TRBJ1-1; 10 bases are shared with TRBD1. V trimming: 6 bases; J trimming: 7 bases; junction bases outside the gene matches: 5. The CDR3 covers 13 residues. Per germline, CDR1 LNHDA and CDR2 SQIVND (reference sequence).

This clone has only one observation. V gene TRBV7-2 combines with J gene TRBJ2-7; TRBD1 aligns across 9 bases. The V segment lost 5 bases and the J segment 6 bases; nucleotides outside the gene matches: 5. Germline values: CDR1 SGHTA, CDR2 FQGNSA. The CDR3 extends over 13 amino acids. The chain's CDR3 is CASSPGQGGEQYF. In DNA, the CDR3 is TGTGCCAGCAGCCCGGGACAGGGTGGCGAGCAGTACTTC.

The V call is TRBV6-6, the J call TRBJ2-5; weak D call: TRBD2 (7 bases). Trimming took 8 bases from V and 5 from J, leaving 18 bases between them. The length of the CDR3 is 14 residues. CDR1 is MNHNY and CDR2 is SVGAGI in the germline V gene (reference sequence). CDR3 region: CASGERGGGETQYF. The CDR3 DNA follows: TGTGCCAGCGGAGAGAGGGGGGGAGGGGAGACCCAGTACTTC.

This clone was recorded a few times. The chain links TRBV19 to TRBJ1-5; tentatively, D is TRBD1 (5 bases). Germline assignment: CDR1 LNHDA and CDR2 SQIVND (reference sequence). The CDR3 consists of 14 residues. The V gene lost 6 bases and the J gene lost 5 bases, with 14 bases spanning the gap. CDR3 loop: CASSYDRSDQPQHF. The CDR3 nucleotides read TGTGCCAGTAGCTACGACAGAAGTGATCAGCCCCAGCATTTT.

The rearrangement links TRBV30 to TRBJ1-4, with D possibly being TRBD1 (5 bases). The CDR3 length is 13 residues. The V end was cut by 7 bases, the J end by 8 bases, with 17 bases between. Germline values: CDR1 GTSNPN, CDR2 SVGIG (reference sequence). The CDR3, as DNA: TGTGCCTTGGCTCCAGGGTTCGAGGAAAAACTGTTTTTT. As protein: CALAPGFEEKLFF.

This clone was detected once. This chain joins TRBV19 and TRBJ1-4; no firm D call. CDR1 LNHDA and CDR2 SQIVND come from the germline V gene (reference sequence). Trimming removed 0 bases from V and 0 bases from J, with 5 bases in between. This CDR3 contains 15 residues. The CDR3 DNA reads as TGTGCCAGTAGTATAGATCTAACAACTAATGAAAAACTGTTTTTT. Its protein product is CASSIDLTTNEKLFF.

J is TRBJ1-2 and V is TRBV29-1; tentatively, D is TRBD1 (6 bases). Trimming pared 0 bases from V and 4 bases from J, leaving 15 bases between. The CDR3 contains 15 residues. CDR1 is SQVTM and CDR2 is ANQGSEA in the germline V gene. In DNA, the CDR3 is TGCAGCGTTGAAGATCTCTCGGGGGCGGGCTATGGCTACACCTTC. Protein product: CSVEDLSGAGYGYTF.

This clone was detected only once. The chain carries TRBV15 and TRBJ1-2; maybe TRBD1 (6 bases). The CDR3 has 14 amino acids. Trimming took 5 bases from V and 0 from J, leaving 10 bases between them. Looked up from germline, CDR1 is LNHNV and CDR2 is YYDKDF (reference sequence). The CDR3 protein is CATSPRGTNYGYTF. CDR3 nucleotide sequence: TGTGCCACCAGCCCCAGGGGAACTAACTATGGCTACACCTTC.

The rearrangement uses TRBV7-2 and TRBJ2-2; either TRBD1 or TRBD2 may supply D (6 bases each). V lost 5 bases and J 1 base, leaving 14 bases between the germline ends. The CDR3 covers 16 residues. CDR1 is SGHTA and CDR2 is FQGNSA in the germline V gene. The DNA of the CDR3 is TGTGCCAGCAGCCGGCAAGGGGGGTTGAACACCGGGGAGCTGTTTTTT. The encoded protein is CASSRQGGLNTGELFF.

The chain uses TRBV30 and TRBJ2-1; 7 bases are shared with TRBD1. This CDR3 region has 15 residues. V dropped 0 bases and J dropped 13; count of bases not matched to a gene: 15. Germline CDR1 and CDR2: GTSNPN and SVGIG (reference sequence). This chain's CDR3 is CAWSVKQIARGPQFF. The CDR3 DNA reads TGTGCCTGGAGTGTAAAACAAATTGCAAGGGGGCCTCAGTTCTTC.

This clone was picked up a small number of times. V is TRBV4-2 and J is TRBJ1-6; unclear D gene. Germline V gene sequence: CDR1 LGHNA, CDR2 YNFKEQ. CDR3 length: 14 amino acids. V was trimmed by 1 base and J by 9 bases, leaving 10 bases between them. Here the CDR3 DNA reads TGTGCCAGCAGCCAAGGTACGGCGGTTTCACCCCTCCACTTT. Protein: CASSQGTAVSPLHF.

J is TRBJ1-2 and V is TRBV7-3; no firm D call. Germline lookup yields CDR1 SGHTA and CDR2 FQGTGA. The CDR3 has 14 residues. Trimming shortened V by 5 bases and J by 3 bases, and 13 bases separated the two germline ends. CDR3 sequence: CASSQGTVDYGYTF. The CDR3 bases are TGTGCCAGCAGCCAAGGAACGGTAGACTATGGCTACACCTTC.

Note on this clone: The same CDR3 is also encoded by other DNA sequences in this sample. The genes are TRBV7-3 and TRBJ1-1; D ambiguous. V lost 1 base to trimming and J lost 3 bases, with 6 bases between them. The CDR3 runs to 13 residues. The germline gives CDR1 SGHTA, CDR2 FQGTGA. The CDR3 is CASSLNRDTEAFF. CDR3 sequence (DNA): TGTGCCAGCAGCTTAAATAGGGACACTGAAGCTTTCTTT.

The chain combines TRBV5-1 with TRBJ2-7, with TRBD2 matching over 9 bases. There are 15 residues in the CDR3. CDR1 SGHRS and CDR2 YFSETQ come from the germline V gene. The V segment lost 6 bases and the J segment 0 bases; nucleotides outside the gene matches: 7. The CDR3: CASKFEAGGSYEQYF. In DNA, the CDR3 is TGCGCCAGCAAGTTTGAAGCGGGGGGCTCCTACGAGCAGTACTTC.

The chain recombines TRBV19 with TRBJ1-4, with 9 bases that match TRBD1. In germline, CDR1 is LNHDA, CDR2 SQIVND (reference sequence). The ends lost 8 bases at V and 7 bases at J; junction bases unmatched: 8. This CDR3 is 14 amino acids long. The CDR3 bases are TGTGCCAGTCGTCCCACAGGGGGCGGTGAAAAACTGTTTTTT. Protein: CASRPTGGGEKLFF.

The chain links TRBV27 to TRBJ1-2; 7 bases fit TRBD1. CDR1 MNHEY and CDR2 SMNVEV come from the germline V gene (reference sequence). The CDR3 is 15 residues long. J was trimmed by 5 bases and V by 3 bases; bases with no gene match: 9. The CDR3: CASSFYDRAPYGYTF. CDR3 sequence (DNA): TGTGCCAGCAGTTTCTACGACAGGGCGCCATATGGCTACACCTTC.

The chain employs TRBV5-8 and TRBJ2-4, with 9 bases matching TRBD1. In germline, CDR1 is SGHTS, CDR2 YDEGEE. The CDR3 extends over 14 amino acids. V was pared by 3 bases and J by 9 bases, with 7 bases of the junction left unmatched. Here the CDR3 DNA reads TGTGCCAGCAGCTCCCCGGGACAGGGCAGCATTCAGTACTTC. This codes for CASSSPGQGSIQYF.

This clone has only one observation. The chain couples TRBV6-5 to TRBJ1-5; D gene uncertain. V was cut by 6 bases and J by 2 bases, with 8 bases left in between. Germline V gene sequence: CDR1 MNHEY, CDR2 SVGAGI. The CDR3 spans 13 residues. The CDR3, as DNA: TGTGCCAGCAGCGGCGGGCGCAATCAGCCCCAGCATTTT. This sequence encodes CASSGGRNQPQHF.

V usage is TRBV4-3 and J usage is TRBJ1-6; TRBD1 agrees at 8 bases. The V segment lost 4 bases and the J segment 9 bases; nucleotides outside the gene matches: 5. CDR3 size: 14 residues. Germline CDR1 LGHNA, CDR2 YSLEER. The CDR3 region is CASSRGQEGSPLHF. For the CDR3, the DNA is TGCGCCAGCAGCCGGGGACAGGAAGGTTCACCCCTCCACTTT.

This clone occurred a few times. The chain combines TRBV28 with TRBJ1-2, with a possible D match to TRBD1 (5 bases). Deletions cut 2 bases from V and 5 bases from J, with 9 bases between. Germline-derived CDR1 and CDR2 are MDHEN and SYDVKM. The CDR3 is 13 residues long. CDR3 in DNA: TGTGCCAGCAGTTTACAGGGTCTGTATGGCTACACCTTC. Its protein product is CASSLQGLYGYTF.

This clone was found once. The chain links TRBV28 to TRBJ1-5, with unresolved D. The germline V gene has CDR1 MDHEN and CDR2 SYDVKM. V was cut by 5 bases and J by 5 bases, with 25 bases left in between. This CDR3 is built from 18 residues. This CDR3 is CASSPLPRRAASYQPQHF. For the CDR3, the DNA is TGTGCCAGCAGTCCCCTCCCACGGAGGGCAGCTTCCTATCAGCCCCAGCATTTT.

The V gene is TRBV12-5, the J gene TRBJ2-5; 12 nucleotides agree with TRBD1. Germline assignment: CDR1 LGHNT and CDR2 FRNRAP. The V and J ends lost 5 bases and 4 bases, in that order; junction bases with no gene match: 5. The CDR3 runs to 15 residues. CDR3 DNA sequence: TGTGCTAGTGGTGCGGGACAGGGGGCTTTAGAGACCCAGTACTTC. Translation: CASGAGQGALETQYF.

In its sample, this clone was seen a few times. This chain uses TRBV6-5 with TRBJ1-2; a possible D gene is TRBD1 (6 bases). The germline V and J ends were trimmed by 6 bases and 4 bases, with 18 bases remaining between them. CDR1 is MNHEY, CDR2 SVGAGI, per germline. The CDR3 loop spans 15 amino acids. CDR3 sequence: CASRASGDTAYGYTF. The CDR3, as DNA: TGTGCCAGCAGGGCTAGCGGGGACACCGCCTATGGCTACACCTTC.

V is TRBV5-1 and J is TRBJ1-2; D is ambiguous. The CDR3 is made up of 14 amino acids. Trimming stripped 0 bases from V and 3 bases from J, with 9 bases between. Germline V gives CDR1 SGHRS, CDR2 YFSETQ. The CDR3 sequence is CASSLVIRDYGYTF. CDR3 nucleotides: TGCGCCAGCAGCTTGGTTATTCGCGACTATGGCTACACCTTC.